This T cell receptor (beta chain) was recovered during a study of early T cells in non-severe SARS-CoV-2 infection. About the study: Sequencing used unsorted whole-blood bulk RNA, so chains lack pairing. Whole-study results and caveats: Matching against VDJdb likely underestimated virus-specific expansions, favoring anti-spike CD8.

Trimming stripped 0 bases from V and 0 bases from J, with 3 bases between. CDR3 size: 13 residues. CDR1 and CDR2 (germline): DFQATT, SNEGSKA (reference sequence). Regarding this clonotype: The antigen is unknown.

Individual cDNA molecules were tagged with unique molecular identifiers. TCRdb independently ran MiXCR on the 5' RACE reads; one entry per CDR3 protein. The sample records some 82,000 distinct CDR3 sequences, more than 10% being singletons. This TCR was sampled from an adult who was a healthcare worker with PCR-confirmed SARS-CoV-2 infection or an uninfected control (not recorded which). This sequence joins TRBV20-1 and TRBJ1-5; D remains ambiguous. The sample in question was whole blood, obtained at baseline. The chain's CDR3 is CSARERSNQPQHF. In nucleotides, the CDR3 is TGCAGTGCTAGAGAGCGTAGCAATCAGCCCCAGCATTTT.